Described below is a single T cell receptor beta chain sequence and its context. Its antigen is unidentified. The sample is drawn from a study of radiation and T cells in renal cell carcinoma. Study-wide background: Nephrectomy followed 15 Gy stereotactic body radiation by 4 weeks. Study-level findings and limits: In blood, top tumor clones expanded by 2 weeks, shrinking by 4.

Method: immunoSEQ multiplex PCR; TCRdb's copy keeps in-frame clones and lacks some. The sample has 100,000 to 150,000 clones; around 83% are singletons. Time point indicated: baseline pretreatment blood. Treatment specified: 15 Gy SBRT to primary tumor, nephrectomy 4 weeks later. Radiation-treated patients gave blood at baseline, week 2 and week 4. The patient's renal cell carcinoma had clear cell pathology. The CDR3 spans 16 residues. Germline lookup yields CDR1 SGHTA and CDR2 FQGNSA. V lost 2 bases, J lost 1 base, and 5 bases stayed unmatched. This clonotype was sampled from a woman aged 60-70 years with renal cell carcinoma. The gene calls are TRBV7-2 and TRBJ2-5; 9 nucleotides line up with TRBD1. Sequenced here: blood, sampled from a patient whose treatment included radiotherapy and nephrectomy. The CDR3: CASSLKGQGIQETQYF. CDR3 DNA: TGTGCCAGCAGCTTAAAGGGACAGGGAATCCAAGAGACCCAGTACTTC.